The 22 T cell receptor beta chains reported below all come from one sample, sequenced in a study of regulatory T cells in long-lasting Graves disease. In building TCR beta libraries, iRepertoire HTBI primers were used together with Arm-PCR of CDR3 regions. TCRdb re-called the multiplex PCR reads with MiXCR, one entry per CDR3 protein. In the table there are about 620,000 distinct CDR3 sequences, 16% of which are singletons. Described time point: newly diagnosed GD, antithyroid drugs for less than 3 months. After RNA was extracted from PBMCs, the TCR library was made from it. The same sample was also used in a study of T cells in Graves' hyperthyroidism and ophthalmopathy.

The material was peripheral blood mononuclear cells (PBMCs), obtained at new diagnosis, from a patient treated with antithyroid drugs. The receptors stem from a woman between 25 and 40 years old with Graves disease.

This chain connects TRBV7-2 to TRBJ1-2; D unresolved. Germline CDR1 SGHTA, CDR2 FQGNSA. The CDR3 runs 13 residues. V was shortened by 0 bases and J by 2 bases, with 4 bases between the two germline ends. The CDR3 bases are TGTGCCAGCAGCTTAGCGCAGAACTATGGCTACACCTTC. It yields the protein CASSLAQNYGYTF.

This clonotype was recorded many times. DNA for the CDR3: TGTGCCAGCAGCTCGACAGGGGGCAGCTCCTACGAGCAGTACTTC. Its translation: CASSSTGGSSYEQYF. The V and J genes are TRBV28 and TRBJ2-7; 10 bases fit TRBD1. The junction had 5 bases not matched to a gene; V was cut back by 6 bases and J by 0 bases. The CDR3 runs to 15 residues. Looked up from germline, CDR1 is MDHEN and CDR2 is SYDVKM.

This clonotype was counted many times. V and J are TRBV10-3 and TRBJ2-1, with TRBD2 matching over 11 bases. CDR3 size: 15 residues. CDR1 and CDR2 from the germline V gene are ENHRY and SYGVKD. V was clipped by 6 bases and J by 3 bases; unmatched bases: 4. CDR3 in DNA: TGTGCCATCAGCAAGACTAGCGGGGACTACAATGAGCAGTTCTTC. This sequence encodes CAISKTSGDYNEQFF.

At least ten counts were recorded for this clonotype. The chain combines TRBV20-1 with TRBJ2-7; 8 bases align to TRBD2. V trimming: 2 bases; J trimming: 0 bases; junction bases outside the gene matches: 3. Germline loops: CDR1 DFQATT, CDR2 SNEGSKA (reference sequence). The CDR3 sequence is 14 residues long. The CDR3 nucleotides are TGCAGTGCTAGACCCAGCGGGAGCTCCTACGAGCAGTACTTC. It translates to CSARPSGSSYEQYF.

This clonotype was counted ten times or more. This chain connects TRBV7-2 to TRBJ2-3; D is undetermined. Germline CDR1 SGHTA, CDR2 FQGNSA. V lost 11 bases, J lost 7 bases, and 13 bases lay in between. The CDR3 sequence is 11 residues long. The CDR3 here is CALRGGNTQYF. In nucleotides, the CDR3 is TGTGCCCTAAGAGGCGGAAATACGCAGTATTTT.

The chain carries TRBV4-1 and TRBJ2-5; perhaps TRBD2 as D (5 bases). Germline CDR1 and CDR2: MGHRA and YSYEKL. The CDR3 has 16 residues. V lost 5 bases and J 5 bases, leaving 21 bases between the germline ends. CDR3 nucleotides: TGCGCCAGCAGCTCGCAGTACACTAGGAACTCGGAGACCCAGTACTTC. This translates into CASSSQYTRNSETQYF.

This clonotype was counted many times. The V call is TRBV29-1, the J call TRBJ2-1; no definite D call. This CDR3 is 14 amino acids long. Trimming stripped 5 bases from V and 0 bases from J, with 11 bases between. The germline gives CDR1 SQVTM, CDR2 ANQGSEA. The CDR3: CSVITAFSYNEQFF. CDR3 coding DNA: TGCAGCGTTATAACAGCTTTCTCCTACAATGAGCAGTTCTTC.

This clonotype has just a few counts. The rearrangement joins TRBV7-2 to TRBJ2-1; TRBD2 matches 12 bases. J was trimmed by 7 bases and V by 3 bases; bases with no gene match: 4. CDR1 is SGHTA and CDR2 is FQGNSA in the germline V gene. The CDR3 consists of 15 residues. CDR3 sequence reads: CASSFLAGGPNEQFF. The DNA for the CDR3 is TGTGCCAGCAGCTTTCTAGCGGGAGGGCCTAATGAGCAGTTCTTC.

The CDR3 nucleotides are TGTGCCAGCAGCTTGGGGGTAGGGATTAACTATGGCTACACCTTC. This gives the protein CASSLGVGINYGYTF. The V gene is TRBV5-5, the J gene TRBJ1-2; the D is unclear. The germline gives CDR1 SGHKS, CDR2 YYEKEE (reference sequence). V lost 0 bases to trimming and J lost 1 base, with 10 bases between them. CDR3 size: 15 residues.

In this sample, this clonotype turned up many times. This chain joins TRBV28 and TRBJ1-2; D remains unclear. Trimming removed 3 bases from V and 6 bases from J, with 14 bases in between. Germline V gene data show CDR1 as MDHEN and CDR2 as SYDVKM. The CDR3 has 14 residues. The CDR3 DNA follows: TGTGCCAGCAGTTTTAGTCTCCCTGGGGATGGCTACACCTTC. It encodes CASSFSLPGDGYTF.

The table lists this clonotype with many counts. The CDR3 sequence is CSGGNLNTEAFF. DNA of the CDR3: TGCAGCGGGGGGAATCTGAACACTGAAGCTTTCTTT. V usage is TRBV29-1 and J usage is TRBJ1-1; perhaps TRBD1 as D (5 bases). V was clipped by 7 bases and J by 0 bases, with 9 bases between them. The CDR3 is 12 residues long. Germline V gene sequence: CDR1 SQVTM, CDR2 ANQGSEA.

This clonotype was counted at least ten times. The chain has TRBV11-2 and TRBJ2-5; D might be TRBD1 (6 bases). Looked up from germline, CDR1 is SGHAT and CDR2 is FQNNGV. V was pared by 1 base and J by 0 bases, with 12 bases between. The CDR3 contains 16 residues. CDR3 residues: CASSLGDTQYQETQYF. The CDR3, as DNA: TGTGCCAGCAGCTTAGGGGACACCCAGTACCAAGAGACCCAGTACTTC. Based on the CDR3 plus reference TRBV11-2 and TRBJ2-5, the full variable domain is EAGVAQSPRYKIIEKRQSVAFWCNPISGHATLYWYQQILGQGPKLLIQFQNNGVVDDSQLPKDRFSAERLKGVDSTLKIQPAKLEDSAVYLCASSLGDTQYQETQYFGPGTRLLVL.

Turning to this clonotype: With a much larger clone just one base away, this may be a read error. The chain links TRBV2 to TRBJ2-2, with 12 bases identical to TRBD2. V was pared by 5 bases and J by 1 base, with 5 bases of the junction left unmatched. CDR1 is SNHLY, CDR2 FYNNEI, per germline. This CDR3 is built from 17 residues. CDR3 bases: TGTGCCAGCAGTCCGACTAGCGGGAGTTTGAACACCGGGGAGCTGTTTTTT. Translation: CASSPTSGSLNTGELFF.

This clonotype was picked up many times. This rearrangement joins TRBV7-3 to TRBJ2-3; a weak D match, TRBD1 (5 bases). V was clipped by 2 bases and J by 2 bases, with 11 bases between them. The CDR3 spans 15 residues. Germline V gives CDR1 SGHTA, CDR2 FQGTGA. CDR3 protein: CASSLQTAYTDTQYF. DNA of the CDR3: TGTGCCAGCAGCTTACAGACAGCTTACACAGATACGCAGTATTTT.

This clonotype was observed a few times. The V gene is TRBV27, the J gene TRBJ2-7; D remains ambiguous. The CDR3 has 14 amino acids. The germline V and J ends were trimmed by 6 bases and 1 base, with 13 bases remaining between them. The germline gives CDR1 MNHEY, CDR2 SMNVEV (reference sequence). The CDR3 region is CASRPAPTSYEQYF. The CDR3 region has the DNA TGTGCCAGCAGACCCGCACCGACTTCCTACGAGCAGTACTTC.

This clonotype has ten or more counts. The genes are TRBV28 and TRBJ1-2; no clear D. The length of the CDR3 is 13 residues. Between the trimmed V and J ends, which lost 6 bases and 4 bases, there was a span of 12 bases. Germline lookup yields CDR1 MDHEN and CDR2 SYDVKM. Written as DNA, the CDR3 is TGTGCCAGCAGCTCCTCAGGATTCTATGGCTACACCTTC. The encoded protein is CASSSSGFYGYTF.

At least ten counts were recorded for this clonotype. This chain joins TRBV2 and TRBJ2-7, with a tentative D call TRBD2 (6 bases). Per the germline V gene, CDR1 is SNHLY and CDR2 is FYNNEI. The CDR3 is 14 amino acids. V lost 5 bases and J 4 bases, leaving 15 bases between the germline ends. The CDR3 is CASSNRTTPYEQYF. The DNA for the CDR3 is TGTGCCAGCAGTAACAGGACTACCCCTTACGAGCAGTACTTC.

Worth noting for this clonotype: A much larger clone lies a single base off, so this may be a read error. The rearrangement links TRBV12-3 or TRBV12-4 to TRBJ2-2; weak D call: TRBD2 (5 bases). This CDR3 is built from 15 residues. The CDR3 loop is CASRPPVGYTGEPFF. The CDR3 DNA sequence: TGTGCCAGCAGACCCCCAGTTGGGTACACCGGGGAGCCGTTTTTT.

This clonotype has at least ten counts. This chain joins TRBV2 and TRBJ1-3; possibly TRBD1 for D (5 bases). Germline V gene sequence: CDR1 SNHLY, CDR2 FYNNEI. V was shortened by 0 bases and J by 2 bases, with 14 bases between the two germline ends. The CDR3 is 17 amino acids. The CDR3 bases are TGTGCCAGCAGTGAAGCGTTCGGCAGGGCGGCTGGAAACACCATATATTTT. Translation gives CASSEAFGRAAGNTIYF.

In this sample, this clonotype turned up a few times. V usage is TRBV20-1 and J usage is TRBJ1-1, with TRBD1 as a possible D gene (6 bases). CDR3 length equals 17 residues. V was cut by 0 bases and J by 1 base, with 18 bases left in between. CDR1 and CDR2 (germline): DFQATT, SNEGSKA (reference sequence). The CDR3 nucleotides are TGCAGTGCTAGAGAGGGGGGGGCGGCCAGGACGAACACTGAAGCTTTCTTT. Its translation: CSAREGGAARTNTEAFF.

V gene TRBV12-3 or TRBV12-4 combines with J gene TRBJ1-6; D not certain. The CDR3 length is 14 residues. V lost 6 bases and J lost 9, with 15 bases in between. DNA of the CDR3: TGTGCCAGCAGGCTTGGTCAGCGGGCTTCACCCCTCCACTTT. Its protein is CASRLGQRASPLHF.

This clonotype was seen ten or more times. The rearrangement uses TRBV12-3 or TRBV12-4 and TRBJ2-1; no clear D gene. The CDR3 covers 15 residues. Trimming shortened V by 1 base and J by 6 bases, and 13 bases separated the two germline ends. CDR3 nucleotides: TGTGCCAGCAGTTTAGTAGTAGGTACTCTCAATGAGCAGTTCTTC. Its translation is CASSLVVGTLNEQFF.